The next 11 T cell receptor beta chains were all read from a single sample in a study of cytomegalovirus exposure and HLA in healthy donors. 13 Jbeta primers and 60 Vbeta primers were used for the PCR. The data were produced by immunoSEQ multiplex PCR, yet TCRdb's version contains in-frame clones alone and is incomplete. The sample yields more than 50,000 clones, 65% to 80% seen once. Sample: PBMCs. The origin of the receptors is a female donor in good health and CMV-seronegative.

This clone was counted only a few times. V and J are TRBV29-1 and TRBJ2-1; 15 nucleotides match TRBD2. The CDR3 sequence is 15 residues long. CDR1 and CDR2 from the germline V gene are SQVTM and ANQGSEA. V shed 4 bases and J 8 bases; nucleotides not matched to a gene: 6. CDR3 protein: CSVGTSGGADDEQFF. The CDR3 DNA sequence: TGCAGCGTTGGGACTAGCGGGGGGGCCGACGATGAGCAGTTCTTC.

V is TRBV5-1 and J is TRBJ2-3; 13 nucleotides agree with TRBD2. The germline gives CDR1 SGHRS, CDR2 YFSETQ. J gave up 0 bases and V 3 bases, and 7 bases lay outside the gene matches. The CDR3 covers 18 residues. DNA of the CDR3: TGCGCCAGCAGCTCCTGGACTAGCGGGGGAATTAGCACAGATACGCAGTATTTT. It specifies CASSSWTSGGISTDTQYF.

This clone has a single count. The chain combines TRBV7-7 with TRBJ2-5; no definite D call. The CDR3 runs to 14 residues. Trimming shortened V by 1 base and J by 5 bases, and 11 bases separated the two germline ends. Germline assignment: CDR1 SSHAT and CDR2 FNYEAQ (reference sequence). The CDR3: CASSLVVSGETQYF. DNA for the CDR3: TGTGCCAGCAGCTTAGTTGTCTCCGGGGAGACCCAGTACTTC.

This rearrangement joins TRBV11-2 to TRBJ1-3; D uncertain. In germline, CDR1 is SGHAT, CDR2 FQNNGV. V was pared by 0 bases and J by 0 bases, with 9 bases between. The CDR3 has 16 residues. CDR3 nucleotides: TGTGCCAGCAGCTTAGACCCAGGAGGCTCTGGAAACACCATATATTTT. Its translation is CASSLDPGGSGNTIYF.

The chain carries TRBV15 and TRBJ1-5; D is unclear. Per the germline V gene, CDR1 is LNHNV and CDR2 is YYDKDF (reference sequence). Trimming cost V 3 bases and J 6 bases, with 9 bases left between them. The CDR3 runs 13 residues. The chain's CDR3 is CATSSALGQPQHF. CDR3 nucleotide sequence: TGTGCCACCAGCAGTGCCCTCGGTCAGCCCCAGCATTTT.

This clone was observed a handful of times. The chain links TRBV7-9 to TRBJ2-1; 12 bases map to TRBD2. Trimming cost V 1 base and J 0 bases; bases outside gene matches: 4. CDR1 is SEHNR, CDR2 FQNEAQ, per germline (reference sequence). The CDR3 consists of 18 residues. CDR3 amino acids: CASSLGLAGDSSYNEQFF. The CDR3 DNA sequence: TGTGCCAGCAGCTTAGGACTAGCGGGAGATAGCTCCTACAATGAGCAGTTCTTC.

The chain couples TRBV4-2 to TRBJ2-3, with 8 bases that match TRBD2. This CDR3 contains 17 residues. Trimming cost V 0 bases and J 5 bases; bases outside gene matches: 10. CDR1 is LGHNA and CDR2 is YNFKEQ in the germline V gene. CDR3 bases: TGTGCCAGCAGCCAAGAGGTTGCGGGAGGTTGGGGAGATACGCAGTATTTT. This encodes CASSQEVAGGWGDTQYF.

The chain couples TRBV10-3 to TRBJ1-4; 11 bases are a match to TRBD1. This CDR3 spans 17 amino acids. Per the germline V gene, CDR1 is ENHRY and CDR2 is SYGVKD. The junction had 4 bases not matched to a gene; V was cut back by 4 bases and J by 0 bases. The chain's CDR3 is CAISGGTGGSTNEKLFF. In DNA form, the CDR3 reads TGTGCCATCAGTGGAGGGACAGGGGGGTCAACTAATGAAAAACTGTTTTTT.

In DNA, the CDR3 is TGTGCCAGCTCAACGGGACTAGCGGGAGGTGAGCAGTACTTC. This translates into CASSTGLAGGEQYF. The chain is built from TRBV10-3 and TRBJ2-7; 15 nucleotides agree with TRBD2. V trimming: 10 bases; J trimming: 7 bases; junction bases outside the gene matches: 8. Germline CDR1 and CDR2: ENHRY and SYGVKD. The CDR3 spans 14 residues.

The chain employs TRBV7-2 and TRBJ1-2; TRBD1 is a possible D gene (5 bases). The V gene lost 3 bases and the J gene lost 8 bases, with 16 bases spanning the gap. Germline CDR1 is SGHTA and CDR2 is FQGNSA. The CDR3 is 14 amino acids. The CDR3 spells CASSLTVPEGGYTF. CDR3 nucleotides: TGTGCCAGCAGCTTGACAGTCCCGGAGGGCGGCTACACCTTC.

The table lists this clone with a few counts. V is TRBV6-1 and J is TRBJ2-3; a weak D match, TRBD2 (6 bases). CDR1 is MNHNS and CDR2 is SASEGT in the germline V gene. This CDR3 has 15 amino acids. The V gene lost 6 bases and the J gene lost 0 bases, with 13 bases spanning the gap. The CDR3 region is CASSNGGTSTDTQYF. The DNA of the CDR3 is TGTGCCAGCAGCAACGGGGGAACTAGCACAGATACGCAGTATTTT.